This T cell receptor (beta chain) was observed in a study of blood T cells in healthy people across ages. Study-wide context: Template switching retrieved approximately one barcoded beta molecule for each two T cells.

Per-sample yields of isolated PBMCs were at least 7 million. A second PCR, run for about 7 to 12 cycles, used a sample-barcoded 5' primer plus a J-beta primer mix. TCRdb ran MiXCR on the 5' RACE reads and lists one entry per CDR3 protein. The sample carries some 890,000 distinct CDR3 sequences, under 35% recorded once. V shed 8 bases and J 10 bases; nucleotides not matched to a gene: 17. Germline V gene lookup returns CDR1 SEHNR and CDR2 FQNEAQ (reference sequence). This CDR3 contains 15 residues. These sequences were also reported in another study, on T cells of mothers and their children. That report adds: Samples were obtained from a few healthy Caucasian mothers and their six children. Overlap ran slightly, non-significantly higher for related than unrelated mother-child pairs.

This chain links TRBV7-9 with TRBJ2-1, with TRBD2 matching 7 bases. The source is a woman aged 40 to 49 in good health. Sequenced: blood. This chain's CDR3 is CASGRSGAYPYEQFF. DNA of the CDR3: TGTGCCAGCGGCCGCAGCGGGGCTTACCCCTACGAGCAGTTCTTC.